This passage covers 5 T cell receptor beta chains from one sample sequenced in a study of cytomegalovirus exposure and HLA in healthy donors. Data came from immunoSEQ multiplex PCR; TCRdb stores just in-frame clones and leaves some out. The sample has about 250,000 clones, roughly 87% seen once; the top ten hold 12%. Material for sequencing was PBMCs. The receptors come from a man younger than 35 in good health and CMV-seropositive.

This rearrangement joins TRBV27 to TRBJ1-5, with D hard to call. Germline lookup yields CDR1 MNHEY and CDR2 SMNVEV (reference sequence). Trimming shortened V by 5 bases and J by 6 bases, and 11 bases separated the two germline ends. There are 13 residues in the CDR3. CDR3 region: CASSLRVAQPQHF. CDR3 DNA: TGTGCCAGCAGTCTTAGGGTCGCTCAGCCCCAGCATTTT.

The chain is built from TRBV6-5 and TRBJ1-1, with D unresolved. There are 12 residues in the CDR3. Germline loops: CDR1 MNHEY, CDR2 SVGAGI. Trimming pared 8 bases from V and 8 bases from J, leaving 15 bases between. CDR3 region: CASLKSAGEAFF. The CDR3 DNA reads as TGTGCCAGCCTTAAGTCGGCGGGGGAAGCTTTCTTT.

The genes are TRBV5-1 and TRBJ2-1, with a weak D call TRBD2 (5 bases). Between the trimmed V and J ends, which lost 4 bases and 14 bases, there was a span of 22 bases. Germline CDR1 and CDR2: SGHRS and YFSETQ. The CDR3 contains 14 residues. The CDR3 bases are TGCGCCAGCAGCCGAGGGAACAGCCACGATCGGAAGTTCTTC. This encodes CASSRGNSHDRKFF.

The V gene is TRBV5-6, the J gene TRBJ2-6, with D unresolved. V lost 0 bases, J lost 4 bases, and 8 bases lay in between. The CDR3 has 15 amino acids. Germline CDR1 is SGHDT and CDR2 is YYEEEE. CDR3 sequence (DNA): TGTGCCAGCAGCTTGGGGATGTCCGGGGCCAACGTCCTGACTTTC. Protein sequence: CASSLGMSGANVLTF.

The chain joins TRBV6-5 to TRBJ1-4, with D perhaps matching TRBD1 (6 bases). The CDR3 spans 13 residues. The germline gives CDR1 MNHEY, CDR2 SVGAGI. Trimming shortened V by 6 bases and J by 16 bases, and 21 bases separated the two germline ends. DNA for the CDR3: TGTGCCAGCAGACAGCAGGGGCGAGGAAATCAGTTTTTT. This translates into CASRQQGRGNQFF.